This TCR beta chain originates from a study of metastatic and nonmetastatic thyroid tumors. Thyroid surgery had not been preceded by any treatment in any patient. TCRdb reanalyzed the PCR reads with MiXCR. The profile shows under 30,000 clones, about 15% of them singletons. By frequency in the sample, this clone is medium-sized. Sequences were obtained from blood. The sequence came from a female donor with papillary thyroid cancer or a benign thyroid nodule (not recorded which). Some clones in this sample may be carry-over from other donors' samples.

DNA of the CDR3: TGCGCCAGCAGCTTGGCCGGACAGGGCCTCTCTAACTATGGCTACACCTTC. This encodes CASSLAGQGLSNYGYTF. The V and J genes are TRBV5-1 and TRBJ1-2; 8 nucleotides align to TRBD1. Trimming removed 0 bases from V and 0 bases from J; junction bases left unmatched: 7. This CDR3 region has 17 residues. The germline gives CDR1 SGHRS, CDR2 YFSETQ.